One TCR beta chain is described in this entry. The antigen it recognizes is unknown. No much larger clone is present one base from it, and per-base qualities are unavailable. This sample is drawn from a study of blood T cell repertoires in COVID-19 (TCRdb year 2020). Regarding the study in general: Samples covering the acute and convalescent phases of COVID-19 were provided by collaborators in the United States, Italy and Spain. The prospective study material was composed of cDNA or gDNA derived from T cells, B-cell-depleted T cells, or PBMCs. Deeply sampled blood TCRbeta repertoires from subjects exposed to, actively infected with, or recovered from COVID-19 were included in the dataset. The repertoires were made available in a free public database intended to serve as a resource for research on the immune response to SARS-CoV-2. The samples were drawn from the first 160 participants of the ongoing ImmuneRACE study and from 1,200 or so subjects provided by 6 global collaborators. A de-identified subject ID, COVID-19 status, age in years and sex were almost always included in the sample metadata. HLA class I and class II types, where available, came from metadata supplied by the sample provider rather than from assay-based typing. On the study overall, not on this receptor specifically: Clinical and demographic metadata were provided uncurated, with the amount varying by source and participant.

Based on the germline V gene, the CDR1 and CDR2 sequences are ENHRY and SYGVKD. Germline trimming: 6 bases from V, 6 bases from J; junction bases outside gene matches: 2. From its cysteine to its phenylalanine, the CDR3 spans 13 amino acids. The DNA shown is the 39-base CDR3, in frame from base 1. The collaborating institutions used their own protocols to collect whole blood in K2EDTA tubes. For TCRbeta analysis, collaborators shipped samples as frozen whole blood, isolated PBMCs, or DNA extracted from either of those sample types. TCRbeta CDR3 regions were amplified from genomic DNA by means of the immunoSEQ Assay, a bias-controlled multiplex PCR. The paper's processing steps were these. The number of nucleated cells in each sample was estimated by amplification of reference gene primers within the assay. To quantify the absolute abundance of each unique TCRbeta CDR3 rearrangement, sequence reads were collapsed and filtered. For each sample, productive Simpson clonality was calculated as the square root of Simpson's diversity index over productive rearrangements. TCRdb provides this immuneACCESS table in a form limited to in-frame rearrangements. Some clones are lacking; in checked studies, under half of them reflect an unresolved V gene, and why the rest are absent is not known. That table gives V, J and clone size, and the DNA gave D and trimming. This sample lists 90,000 to 120,000 clones; 69% were detected once. The ten largest clones capture about 6.5% of the sample.

This clonotype was sampled from an elderly man with acute or convalescent COVID-19. This chain is built from TRBV10-3 and TRBJ2-3, and TRBD2 matches 11 of the central bases. The sequenced material came from peripheral blood. The CDR3 loop reads CAIRTSGSDTQYF. The nucleotide sequence is TGTGCCATCAGAACTAGCGGGAGTGATACGCAGTATTTT.